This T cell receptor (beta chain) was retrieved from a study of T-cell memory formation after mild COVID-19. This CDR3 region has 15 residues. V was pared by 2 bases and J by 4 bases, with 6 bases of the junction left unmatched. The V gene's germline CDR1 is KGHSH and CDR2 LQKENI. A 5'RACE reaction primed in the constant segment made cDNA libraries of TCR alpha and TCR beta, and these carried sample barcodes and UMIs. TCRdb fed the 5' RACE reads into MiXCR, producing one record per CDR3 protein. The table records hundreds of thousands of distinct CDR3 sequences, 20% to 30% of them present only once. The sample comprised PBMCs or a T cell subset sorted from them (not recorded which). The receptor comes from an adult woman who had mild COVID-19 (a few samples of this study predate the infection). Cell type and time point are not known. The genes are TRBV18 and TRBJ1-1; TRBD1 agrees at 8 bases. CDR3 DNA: TGTGCCAGCTCACCATTAGGAACAGGGGGCACTGAAGCTTTCTTT. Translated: CASSPLGTGGTEAFF.